This T cell receptor (beta chain) was documented in a study of blood T cell repertoires in COVID-19. Looking at the study overall: The United States, Italy and Spain were the sources of the acute and convalescent COVID-19 samples. Sample material is recorded as cDNA or gDNA derived from T cells, B-cell-depleted T cells, or PBMCs.

The V gene lost 2 bases and the J gene lost 2 bases, with 11 bases spanning the gap. This CDR3 has 15 residues. In germline, CDR1 is KGHSH, CDR2 LQKENI. In the original analysis: Quantification of nucleated cells was approximated via reference gene primer amplification. Clones were sequenced by immunoSEQ multiplex PCR, and TCRdb holds only the in-frame ones, with some missing. The V and J calls and clone size come from that table; D and trimming were worked out from the DNA. The sample has 35,000 to 45,000 clones, roughly 73% seen once. This clone was seen ten or more times. What was sequenced was peripheral blood. This rearrangement joins TRBV18 to TRBJ2-3, with D possibly matching TRBD2 (5 bases). This sequence originates from a man between 60 and 70 years old with acute or convalescent COVID-19. The CDR3, as DNA: TGTGCCAGCTCACCAGAGGGTAGCGCCACAGATACGCAGTATTTT. Protein sequence: CASSPEGSATDTQYF.